These T cell receptor beta chains were read from a single sample in a study of shared clonotypes between healthy human individuals. Using immunoSEQ multiplex PCR, the repertoire was profiled, and TCRdb retains in-frame clones only, with some absent. The sample records about 2.3 million clones, roughly 93% being singletons. What was sequenced was naive CD4+ T cells from PBMCs. The origin of the receptors is a man younger than 35 in good health. Some clones in this sample may be carry-over from other donors' samples. Each CDR3 is given without its conserved first and last residue. A D gene is named only where the DNA matches it firmly. Not every row has a clone size; where given, it reads once, few, many or a size class.

d_call,j_call,v_call,clone_size,cdr3_aa
-,TRBJ1-4,TRBV5-4,-,ASSLDRVEKLF
TRBD1,TRBJ1-2,TRBV5-4,-,ASSIGTGDYGYT
-,TRBJ1-5,TRBV12-5,-,ASGLDQGLGNQPQH
-,TRBJ1-1,TRBV15,-,ATSRGGRLANTEAF
-,TRBJ1-1,TRBV7-9,-,ASSPIPLGTEAF
-,TRBJ1-5,TRBV18,-,ASSTGSQGSNQPQH
-,TRBJ2-6,TRBV5-1,-,ASSPRGGAGANVLT
-,TRBJ1-1,TRBV5-1,-,ASSLAGFNTEAF
TRBD2,TRBJ2-1,TRBV7-3,-,ASSSPTSGSFNEQF
-,TRBJ1-1,TRBV5-8,-,ASSLVWGEGAF
TRBD2,TRBJ2-1,TRBV7-2,once,ASSAPGLAETSSYNEQF
-,TRBJ1-3,TRBV29-1,-,SADSRSGNTIY
-,TRBJ2-1,TRBV9,-,ASSAHRDGAYNEQF
TRBD1,TRBJ2-6,TRBV2,-,ASTLQGTGANVLT
-,TRBJ2-6,TRBV11-2,-,ASSAGQASGANVLT
-,TRBJ2-4,TRBV5-1,-,ASSSVVGPKNIQY
-,TRBJ1-5,TRBV7-9,-,ASSLEVDQPQH
-,TRBJ1-2,TRBV6-6,-,ASTQVGGRGGYT
-,TRBJ1-4,TRBV28,-,ASSSRWGSTNEKLF
TRBD2,TRBJ2-7,TRBV9,-,ASSVGPLAGEVWSEQY
TRBD2,TRBJ2-2,TRBV12-5,-,ASGLGRGLALNTGELF
TRBD2,TRBJ2-7,TRBV5-4,-,ASSVKSGRAPYEQY